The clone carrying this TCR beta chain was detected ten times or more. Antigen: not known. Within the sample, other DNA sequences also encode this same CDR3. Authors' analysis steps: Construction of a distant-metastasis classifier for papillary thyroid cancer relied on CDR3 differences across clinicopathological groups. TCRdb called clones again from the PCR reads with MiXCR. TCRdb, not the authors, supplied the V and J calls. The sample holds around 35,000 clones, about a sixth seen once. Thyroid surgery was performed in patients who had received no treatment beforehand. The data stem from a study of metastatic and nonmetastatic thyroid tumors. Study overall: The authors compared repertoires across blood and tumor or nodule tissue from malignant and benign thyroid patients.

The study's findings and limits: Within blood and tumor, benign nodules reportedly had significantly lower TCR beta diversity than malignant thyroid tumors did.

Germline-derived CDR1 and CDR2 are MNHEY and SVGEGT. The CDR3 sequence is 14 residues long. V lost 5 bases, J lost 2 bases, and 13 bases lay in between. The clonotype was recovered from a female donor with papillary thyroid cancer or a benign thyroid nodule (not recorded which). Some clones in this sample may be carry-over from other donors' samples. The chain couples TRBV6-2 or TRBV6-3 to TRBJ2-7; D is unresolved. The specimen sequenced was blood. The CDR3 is CASSRPAVTYEQYF. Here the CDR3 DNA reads TGTGCCAGCAGTCGCCCGGCAGTAACCTACGAGCAGTACTTC.